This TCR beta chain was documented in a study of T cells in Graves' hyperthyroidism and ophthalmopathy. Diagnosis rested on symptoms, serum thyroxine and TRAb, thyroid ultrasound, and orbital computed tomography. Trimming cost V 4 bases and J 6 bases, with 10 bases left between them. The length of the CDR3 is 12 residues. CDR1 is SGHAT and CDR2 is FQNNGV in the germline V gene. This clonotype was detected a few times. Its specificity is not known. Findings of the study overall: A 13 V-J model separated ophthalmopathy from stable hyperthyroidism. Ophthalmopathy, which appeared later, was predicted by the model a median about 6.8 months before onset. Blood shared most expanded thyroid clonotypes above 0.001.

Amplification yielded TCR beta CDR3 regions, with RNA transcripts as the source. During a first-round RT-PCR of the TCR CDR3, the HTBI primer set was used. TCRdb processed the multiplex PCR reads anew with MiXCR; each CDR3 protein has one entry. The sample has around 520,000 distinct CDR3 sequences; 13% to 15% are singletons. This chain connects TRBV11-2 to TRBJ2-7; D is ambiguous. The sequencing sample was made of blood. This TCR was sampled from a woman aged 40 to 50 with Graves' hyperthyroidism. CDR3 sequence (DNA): TGTGCCAGCAGCTATACAGCGAGCGAGCAGTACTTC. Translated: CASSYTASEQYF.